Here is one T cell receptor (beta chain) with its context. Base qualities are not at hand, and no much larger clone is one base apart. The sample is drawn from a study of graft-versus-host responses after intestinal transplantation (dated by TCRdb to the early 2020s). Turning to the overall study: The transplants that recipients got were multivisceral, liver-intestinal, or isolated intestinal. Every recipient was given anti-thymocyte globulin induction, followed by around three years of maintenance tacrolimus and steroids. Bulk TCR-beta CDR3 sequencing was used to track graft-versus-host and host-versus-graft alloreactive T cell clones in the graft, circulation and bone marrow after intestinal transplantation. To identify alloreactive clones, pre-transplant mixed lymphocyte reaction products were sequenced and then compared with unstimulated pre-transplant donor and recipient T cells. A cohort of about two dozen intestinal transplant recipients, including one retransplant, was enrolled, and a few patients lacking pretransplant specimens were excluded. A peak of at least 4% donor T cells among recipient peripheral blood mononuclear cells was the definition used for donor T cell macrochimerism. Rather than being sequenced by the commercial service, samples from a few later patients were sequenced in-house on an Illumina MiSeq and processed with MiXCR.

A distance of 26 bases separates the germline ends of V and J, which lose 4 bases and 4 bases respectively. From its cysteine to its phenylalanine, the CDR3 spans 19 amino acids. The read is trimmed to its CDR3 DNA, 57 bases read in frame from base 1. CDR1 and CDR2, per the germline V gene, are SGHNT and YENEEA. What the study reported, not specific to this receptor: GvH clones turned up in recipient bone marrow, with some appearing earlier in ileal mucosa or blood, a pattern consistent with an intestinal mucosal origin. The relatively low number and heterogeneity of intestinal transplant patients limited the conclusions. In patients with donor T cell macrochimerism, the allografts had high GvH to HvG T cell clonal ratios. Peak levels of circulating GvH clones were associated with declines in HvG clones early after transplant.

Library construction relied on the immunoSEQ multiplex PCR assay. For most patients, genomic DNA was isolated with the Qiagen DNeasy Blood and Tissue Kit and sent frozen to Adaptive Biotechnologies for TCR sequencing. Adaptive Biotechnologies carried out high-throughput TCR-beta CDR3 sequencing of genomic DNA for most patients. The authors' analysis ran thus. TCR sequencing data for 15 to 20 patients were retrieved from Adaptive's ImmunoSEQ software; a few other patients were processed with MiXCR and VDJtools. To correct CD4 versus CD8 sorting errors, sequences present in both subsets at a frequency ratio below 5:1 were removed. CDR3 nucleotide sequences shared between donor and recipient were removed because the origin of such sequences could not be assigned. At least 2-fold expansion over unstimulated cells and a minimum CFSE-low frequency of 0.002% (template counts) or 0.001% (read counts) were required for clones to be classified as alloreactive. A clone was considered mappable if detected in the sequenced pre-transplant spleen, lymph node, or MLR CFSE-low populations of the donor or recipient. Cumulative frequency of alloreactive clones was calculated as a percentage of all sequences weighted by copy number. Held by TCRdb, this immuneACCESS table contains in-frame sequences only and omits some clones. Under half of the omission traces to an unresolved V gene where checked; the cause of the rest is unknown. V and J calls and clone size are given by that table; D and trimming were obtained from the DNA. The sample has over 15,000 clones on record, around 33% of them singletons. Around 3.7% of the sample is taken by the ten largest.

What this sample's time point label stands for: cells obtained before transplantation from donor or recipient. Mixed lymphocyte reactions plated around 200,000 CFSE-labeled pre-transplant responders with around 200,000 irradiated violet-dye-labeled stimulators and were cultured for approximately six days. After the mixed lymphocyte reaction, proliferating CD3+CD4+CFSE-low and CD3+CD8+CFSE-low responder cells were FACS-sorted on a BD Influx sorter. This receptor was taken from a human patient who received an intestinal transplant. This receptor chain uses TRBV11-3 and TRBJ2-1, and possibly TRBD1, on 6 matching bases. This specimen consisted of alloreactive CD4+ T cells from a mixed lymphocyte reaction culture, obtained before intestinal transplant. Per the publication, the cell subset or site label means: CFSE-low proliferating T cells sorted from approximately six-day pre-transplant mixed lymphocyte reaction (GvH or HvG direction). The CDR3 is CASSSSRGSRDGSYNEQFF. The nucleotide sequence reads as follows: TGTGCCAGCAGCTCATCAAGGGGGTCCAGGGATGGGTCATACAATGAGCAGTTCTTC.